The 5 T cell receptor beta chains given below trace back to one sample, sequenced in a study of cytomegalovirus exposure and HLA in healthy donors. This PCR relied on a set of 60 Vbeta primers and 13 Jbeta primers. The data were produced by immunoSEQ multiplex PCR, yet TCRdb's version contains in-frame clones alone and is incomplete. Found here are about 55,000 clones, roughly 85% of them singletons; the top ten hold approximately 1.4%. Sequencing was performed on PBMCs. The receptors stem from a man under 40 in good health and CMV-seronegative.

This clone was found once. V and J are TRBV7-6 and TRBJ2-1, with 9 bases matching TRBD2. The CDR3 sequence is 19 residues long. V shed 5 bases, J shed 4 bases, and the junction held 18 bases outside the gene matches. Germline V gene sequence: CDR1 SGHVS, CDR2 FNYEAQ. The CDR3 nucleotides are TGTGCCAGCAGCCTCTACTCAACCGGGACTAGCTCACGTTACAATGAGCAGTTCTTC. Translating it yields CASSLYSTGTSSRYNEQFF.

The chain has TRBV28 and TRBJ2-3; the match to TRBD2 covers 13 bases. The CDR3 consists of 20 residues. Germline assignment: CDR1 MDHEN and CDR2 SYDVKM. V lost 2 bases and J lost 1; bases outside the gene matches: 12. The CDR3: CASSLRTGLGLAGGTDTQYF. CDR3 DNA sequence: TGTGCCAGCAGTTTACGGACAGGGCTTGGACTAGCGGGAGGCACAGATACGCAGTATTTT.

The chain is built from TRBV5-6 and TRBJ1-5; TRBD1 is a possible D gene (5 bases). Germline CDR1 and CDR2: SGHDT and YYEEEE. The CDR3 totals 17 residues. V was clipped by 0 bases and J by 6 bases, with 19 bases between them. The CDR3 sequence: CASSLGAGGGAGQPQHF. The CDR3 nucleotides read TGTGCCAGCAGCTTGGGGGCCGGCGGGGGAGCAGGTCAGCCCCAGCATTTT. Based on the CDR3 plus reference TRBV5-6 and TRBJ1-5, the full variable domain is DAGVTQSPTHLIKTRGQQVTLRCSPKSGHDTVSWYQQALGQGPQFIFQYYEEEERQRGNFPDRFSGHQFPNYSSELNVNALLLGDSALYLCASSLGAGGGAGQPQHFGDGTRLSIL.

As DNA, the CDR3 is TGTGCCAGCAGCTTAGGGACTACCTACGAGCAGTACTTC. This translates into CASSLGTTYEQYF. The genes are TRBV5-8 and TRBJ2-7; 7 bases are shared with TRBD2. CDR1 SGHTS and CDR2 YDEGEE come from the germline V gene. This CDR3 spans 13 amino acids. Unmatched junction bases numbered 1, after V lost 2 bases and J lost 2 bases. Full variable domain (missing parts from reference TRBV5-8 and TRBJ2-7): EAGVTQSPTHLIKTRGQQATLRCSPISGHTSVYWYQQALGLGLQFLLWYDEGEERNRGNFPPRFSGRQFPNYSSELNVNALELEDSALYLCASSLGTTYEQYFGPGTRLTVT.

This clone was counted a few times. V is TRBV9 and J is TRBJ2-2, with a weak D call TRBD2 (6 bases). In germline, CDR1 is SGDLS, CDR2 YYNGEE. This CDR3 spans 16 amino acids. V dropped 6 bases and J dropped 4 bases, with 19 bases sitting between them. DNA of the CDR3: TGTGCCAGCACCCCCTCCCCCGCGGGGCTCACCGGGGAGCTGTTTTTT. This sequence encodes CASTPSPAGLTGELFF.